This T cell receptor (beta chain) originates from a study of molecular identifiers for immune sequencing clone quantification. Overall study results and limits: Over 97% of CMV-specific effector molecules, but under 1% of naive ones, were in clones above 20 copies. For highly expanded clones, sizes could be underestimated when identical TCR molecules share a barcode.

The CDR3 length is 16 residues. V lost 1 base and J 4 bases, leaving 15 bases between the germline ends. Germline lookup yields CDR1 SNHLY and CDR2 FYNNEI. Both previously described methods and listed TCR primers were employed to make bulk TCR libraries. MiXCR was run by TCRdb on the PCR reads, yielding one entry per CDR3 protein. The sample has more than 550,000 distinct CDR3 sequences; 25% are singletons. Based on a CD8+CD4-CCR7+CD45RA+ profile, naive CD8 T cells were sorted. Ten or more counts support this clonotype. Antigen specificity is unknown. The sequenced sample was naive CD8+ T cells from blood, with Jurkat cell RNA spiked in. Regarding subset: FACS-sorted CD8+CD4-CCR7+CD45RA+ naive T cells. The rearrangement joins TRBV2 to TRBJ2-3; either TRBD1 or TRBD2 may supply D (5 bases each). The TCR was taken from a human donor in good health. Some libraries in this study had Jurkat cell RNA spiked in. The CDR3 coding sequence is TGTGCCAGCAGTGAAGTTGGGGGAATTCGCCCAGATACGCAGTATTTT. Its protein is CASSEVGGIRPDTQYF.